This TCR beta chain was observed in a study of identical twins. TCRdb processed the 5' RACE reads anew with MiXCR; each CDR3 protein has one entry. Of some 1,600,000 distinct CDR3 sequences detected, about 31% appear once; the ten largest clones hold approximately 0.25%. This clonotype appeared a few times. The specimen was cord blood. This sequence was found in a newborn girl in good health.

The CDR3 DNA follows: TGTGCCAGCAGCCAACTCTCCCGGGGGCAGGACCCCACAGATACGCAGTATTTT. Translating gives CASSQLSRGQDPTDTQYF. The V call is TRBV4-2, the J call TRBJ2-3; D tentatively fits TRBD1 or TRBD2 (6 bases each). V lost 2 bases and J 2 bases, leaving 20 bases between the germline ends. CDR1 and CDR2 (germline): LGHNA, YNFKEQ. The CDR3 runs 18 residues.